The 31 T cell receptor beta chains reported below all come from one sample, sequenced in a study of blood T cell repertoires in COVID-19. Repertoires were generated with immunoSEQ multiplex PCR, while TCRdb's copy carries only in-frame clones and drops some. The sample includes about 190,000 clones, 65% to 85% of them seen just once. Sequencing input: peripheral blood. These receptors were collected from a woman aged 30 to 39 with acute or convalescent COVID-19.

The chain carries TRBV6-2 or TRBV6-3 and TRBJ2-4; TRBD2 agrees at 11 bases. The J segment lost 7 bases and the V segment lost 5 bases, leaving 4 bases of the junction unmatched. This CDR3 has 14 amino acids. The germline V gene has CDR1 MNHEY and CDR2 SVGEGT. In nucleotides, the CDR3 is TGTGCCAGCAGTGTACTAGCGGGGGCGAACATTCAGTACTTC. This translates into CASSVLAGANIQYF.

This sequence joins TRBV9 and TRBJ1-4; 9 nucleotides align to TRBD1. This CDR3 is 13 amino acids long. Germline V gene data show CDR1 as SGDLS and CDR2 as YYNGEE. The J segment lost 4 bases and the V segment lost 7 bases, leaving 2 bases of the junction unmatched. The CDR3 spells CASGDRDNEKLFF. The CDR3 bases are TGTGCCAGCGGGGACAGGGATAATGAAAAACTGTTTTTT. Full variable domain (remainder filled in from reference TRBV9 and TRBJ1-4): DSGVTQTPKHLITATGQRVTLRCSPRSGDLSVYWYQQSLDQGLQFLIQYYNGEERAKGNILERFSAQQFPDLHSELNLSSLELGDSALYFCASGDRDNEKLFFGSGTQLSVL.

V is TRBV27 and J is TRBJ1-4; maybe TRBD1 (6 bases). The ends were cut back, 7 bases at V and 3 bases at J, with 9 bases in the middle. This CDR3 comprises 13 residues. Germline CDR1 MNHEY, CDR2 SMNVEV (reference sequence). Written as DNA, the CDR3 is TGTGCCAGCAAAGGGGGAGCTAATGAAAAACTGTTTTTT. Protein product: CASKGGANEKLFF.

This rearrangement joins TRBV10-1 to TRBJ2-1, with 16 positions matching TRBD2. With 6 bases clipped from V and 9 bases from J, the junction kept 5 bases outside the gene matches. The CDR3 is 15 amino acids. The germline V gene encodes CDR1 WNHNN and CDR2 SYGVQD (reference sequence). The CDR3 is CASRGTSGREPEQFF. The CDR3 nucleotides read TGCGCCAGCAGAGGGACTAGCGGGAGGGAGCCTGAGCAGTTCTTC.

V usage is TRBV18 and J usage is TRBJ1-2; D is unclear. Looked up from germline, CDR1 is KGHSH and CDR2 is LQKENI. The CDR3 covers 12 residues. The V end lost 6 bases, the J end lost 4 bases, and 9 bases lay between the germline ends. Here the CDR3 DNA reads TGTGCCAGCTCTGGCCAGGTCTATGGCTACACCTTC. Protein: CASSGQVYGYTF.

This rearrangement joins TRBV2 to TRBJ2-2, with a tentative D call TRBD1 (6 bases). The CDR3 is 14 amino acids. The germline V and J ends were trimmed by 8 bases and 1 base, with 11 bases remaining between them. Germline loops: CDR1 SNHLY, CDR2 FYNNEI. The CDR3 DNA reads TGTGCCAGCGGACAAGGGGGGAACACCGGGGAGCTGTTTTTT. This translates into CASGQGGNTGELFF.

This sequence joins TRBV30 and TRBJ1-1; D might be TRBD1 (5 bases). Germline V gives CDR1 GTSNPN, CDR2 SVGIG (reference sequence). This CDR3 is built from 15 residues. Trimming removed 0 bases at V and 2 bases at J, with 13 bases between. The CDR3 loop reads CAWSVWGGSNTEAFF. In DNA, the CDR3 is TGTGCCTGGAGTGTTTGGGGGGGGTCAAACACTGAAGCTTTCTTT.

The chain carries TRBV7-2 and TRBJ1-1; the D gene is possibly TRBD1 (6 bases). The CDR3 is made up of 11 amino acids. Deletions cut 7 bases from V and 9 bases from J, with 12 bases between. Germline CDR1 is SGHTA and CDR2 is FQGNSA. The CDR3 region is CASTRGVQAFF. DNA for the CDR3: TGTGCCAGCACCAGGGGTGTTCAAGCTTTCTTT.

This chain links TRBV5-1 with TRBJ2-7; 13 positions match TRBD2. The V segment lost 0 bases and the J segment 6 bases; nucleotides outside the gene matches: 9. Germline V gene sequence: CDR1 SGHRS, CDR2 YFSETQ. The CDR3 contains 17 residues. For the CDR3, the DNA is TGCGCCAGCAGCTTGGTGATTCGGACTAGCGGGAGCGGCGAGCAGTACTTC. This sequence encodes CASSLVIRTSGSGEQYF.

The V gene is TRBV19, the J gene TRBJ2-4, with D perhaps TRBD2 (5 bases). V dropped 5 bases and J dropped 1 base, with 9 bases sitting between them. CDR3 length: 14 amino acids. Germline CDR1 reads LNHDA; CDR2 reads SQIVND (reference sequence). This CDR3 reads CASSAGVAKNIQYF. Here the CDR3 DNA reads TGTGCCAGTAGTGCCGGGGTGGCCAAAAACATTCAGTACTTC.

This clone has just a few counts. V gene TRBV30 combines with J gene TRBJ1-2; TRBD1 matches 9 bases. The germline gives CDR1 GTSNPN, CDR2 SVGIG (reference sequence). This CDR3 has 13 residues. J gave up 0 bases and V 8 bases, and 4 bases lay outside the gene matches. CDR3 loop: CARRQGANYGYTF. The CDR3 DNA reads as TGTGCCCGCCGACAGGGGGCTAACTATGGCTACACCTTC. Together with reference TRBV30 and TRBJ1-2, the CDR3 gives the full variable domain: SQTIHQWPATLVQPVGSPLSLECTVEGTSNPNLYWYRQAAGRGLQLLFYSVGIGQISSEVPQNLSASRPQDRQFILSSKKLLLSDSGFYLCARRQGANYGYTFGSGTRLTVV.

This clone was picked up one time. The chain carries TRBV29-1 and TRBJ2-3, with D hard to call. Germline V lookup: CDR1 SQVTM, CDR2 ANQGSEA. This CDR3 is 11 amino acids long. Trimming cost V 8 bases and J 5 bases, with 11 bases left between them. In DNA form, the CDR3 reads TGCAGCACCCCACGAGAAGATACGCAGTATTTT. This sequence encodes CSTPREDTQYF.

CDR3 loop: CATSGPGGGYGYTF. The DNA for the CDR3 is TGTGCCACCAGTGGCCCAGGGGGCGGCTATGGCTACACCTTC. The chain combines TRBV24-1 with TRBJ1-2; 8 bases match TRBD1. The CDR3 is 14 amino acids. V lost 5 bases to trimming and J lost 4 bases; unmatched junction nucleotides: 5. Germline CDR1 is KGHDR and CDR2 is SFDVKD.

The chain couples TRBV5-1 to TRBJ1-2, with D hard to call. Trimming pared 0 bases from V and 8 bases from J, leaving 14 bases between. This CDR3 contains 14 residues. Germline assignment: CDR1 SGHRS and CDR2 YFSETQ. CDR3 region: CASSLVGATVGYTF. CDR3 DNA sequence: TGCGCCAGCAGCTTGGTCGGCGCAACAGTGGGCTACACCTTC.

The V gene is TRBV7-2, the J gene TRBJ1-5; 7 bases align to TRBD1. The CDR3 has 16 residues. J was trimmed by 5 bases and V by 5 bases; bases with no gene match: 12. Germline V gives CDR1 SGHTA, CDR2 FQGNSA. As DNA, the CDR3 is TGTGCCAGCAGCCCCATTGCGGGACAGTTGTATCAGCCCCAGCATTTT. It translates to CASSPIAGQLYQPQHF.

The chain recombines TRBV7-2 with TRBJ2-3; no firm D call. V was trimmed by 6 bases and J by 3 bases, leaving 10 bases between them. There are 13 residues in the CDR3. Germline V gene sequence: CDR1 SGHTA, CDR2 FQGNSA. The CDR3 sequence: CASRQSRTDTQYF. CDR3 in DNA: TGTGCCAGCAGACAAAGCAGGACAGATACGCAGTATTTT.

The genes are TRBV5-5 and TRBJ2-1, with unresolved D. V shed 1 base and J shed 7 bases, with 12 bases lying between them. The CDR3 covers 14 residues. CDR1 is SGHKS and CDR2 is YYEKEE in the germline V gene (reference sequence). In DNA form, the CDR3 reads TGTGCCAGCAGCTTGAGAGCCGGGTGGAATGAGCAGTTCTTC. It encodes CASSLRAGWNEQFF.

This clone was found a few times. V usage is TRBV10-1 and J usage is TRBJ1-3; D not certain. The CDR3 loop spans 15 amino acids. Germline V CDR1 and CDR2: WNHNN, SYGVQD (reference sequence). V lost 5 bases, J lost 8 bases, and 19 bases lay in between. The CDR3 DNA follows: TGCGCCAGCAGTCCAACTCGAATAAAAGAGGACACCATATATTTT. It translates to CASSPTRIKEDTIYF.

The V gene is TRBV7-2, the J gene TRBJ2-3; TRBD2 matches 9 bases. The CDR3 has 14 amino acids. V was pared by 5 bases and J by 10 bases, with 10 bases of the junction left unmatched. Germline V gene sequence: CDR1 SGHTA, CDR2 FQGNSA. The CDR3 DNA reads TGTGCCAGCAGCACGCGGACTAGCGTAAGTGCGCAGTATTTT. It is translated as CASSTRTSVSAQYF.

The genes are TRBV12-5 and TRBJ2-2; 7 bases fit TRBD2. CDR1 and CDR2 (germline): LGHNT, FRNRAP. V lost 3 bases and J lost 3; bases outside the gene matches: 4. The CDR3 length is 15 residues. CDR3 sequence: CASGFGGSDTGELFF. In DNA form, the CDR3 reads TGTGCTAGTGGTTTTGGCGGGAGTGACACCGGGGAGCTGTTTTTT.

This clone turned up a few times. The chain has TRBV27 and TRBJ1-2; TRBD1 is a possible D gene (6 bases). The CDR3 has 13 residues. From germline, CDR1 is MNHEY and CDR2 SMNVEV (reference sequence). V shed 2 bases and J shed 8 bases, with 12 bases lying between them. This CDR3 reads CASSLRLGAGYTF. The CDR3 nucleotides are TGTGCCAGCAGTTTACGGCTGGGGGCCGGCTACACCTTC.

The V gene is TRBV6-4, the J gene TRBJ1-6; TRBD1 is a possible D gene (6 bases). CDR3 length: 15 residues. V lost 0 bases and J 9 bases, leaving 12 bases between the germline ends. Germline V gene lookup returns CDR1 MRHNA and CDR2 SNTAGT. The CDR3 nucleotides are TGTGCCAGCAGTGACTCAGCAGGGGCAGTTTCACCCCTCCACTTT. Its translation is CASSDSAGAVSPLHF.

The rearrangement links TRBV7-9 to TRBJ2-6; 8 bases are shared with TRBD1. V trimming: 5 bases; J trimming: 2 bases; junction bases outside the gene matches: 2. The CDR3 loop spans 15 amino acids. The V gene's germline CDR1 is SEHNR and CDR2 FQNEAQ (reference sequence). The CDR3 spells CASSPRGPGANVLTF. CDR3 nucleotides: TGTGCCAGCAGCCCCAGGGGGCCTGGGGCCAACGTCCTGACTTTC.

The CDR3 reads CASSSGNFGANVLTF. CDR3 DNA sequence: TGCGCCAGCAGCTCAGGGAATTTTGGGGCCAACGTCCTGACTTTC. This chain connects TRBV5-1 to TRBJ2-6, with TRBD1 as a possible D gene (5 bases). V dropped 3 bases and J dropped 3 bases, with 10 bases sitting between them. This CDR3 contains 15 residues. Germline values: CDR1 SGHRS, CDR2 YFSETQ.

The rearrangement links TRBV19 to TRBJ2-1, with D uncertain. The CDR3 runs 16 residues. Trimming pared 7 bases from V and 7 bases from J, leaving 23 bases between. CDR1 and CDR2 (germline): LNHDA, SQIVND (reference sequence). The CDR3: CASIPPEAEILNEQFF. The CDR3 bases are TGTGCCAGTATCCCCCCCGAGGCAGAGATCCTAAATGAGCAGTTCTTC.

CDR3 bases: TGTGCCACTCAACAGGGTTTTGAGACCCAGTACTTC. As protein: CATQQGFETQYF. The chain recombines TRBV19 with TRBJ2-5, with D perhaps matching TRBD1 (6 bases). This CDR3 is 12 amino acids long. Germline V CDR1 and CDR2: LNHDA, SQIVND (reference sequence). Trimming shortened V by 10 bases and J by 5 bases, and 14 bases separated the two germline ends.

J is TRBJ2-3 and V is TRBV14; 7 bases map to TRBD2. CDR1 is SGHDN, CDR2 FVKESK, per germline. V lost 0 bases, J lost 4 bases, and 13 bases stayed unmatched. The CDR3 extends over 18 amino acids. Here the CDR3 reads CASSQDYAGLRFADTQYF. In DNA, the CDR3 is TGTGCCAGCAGCCAAGATTACGCGGGACTACGTTTCGCAGATACGCAGTATTTT.

This rearrangement joins TRBV7-2 to TRBJ2-1, with 13 bases aligning to TRBD2. CDR3 length equals 16 residues. The J segment lost 6 bases and the V segment lost 0 bases, leaving 2 bases of the junction unmatched. Germline V gene data show CDR1 as SGHTA and CDR2 as FQGNSA. The DNA of the CDR3 is TGTGCCAGCAGCTTAGCGGGACTAGCGGGACCCAATGAGCAGTTCTTC. As protein: CASSLAGLAGPNEQFF.

The chain uses TRBV6-6 and TRBJ2-7; D might be TRBD2 (5 bases). V lost 5 bases and J 0 bases, leaving 11 bases between the germline ends. The germline V gene encodes CDR1 MNHNY and CDR2 SVGAGI (reference sequence). This CDR3 contains 14 residues. CDR3 coding DNA: TGTGCCAGCAGTCAAGCTACTAGCTCCTACGAGCAGTACTTC. Amino acid sequence: CASSQATSSYEQYF.

This chain uses TRBV10-3 with TRBJ1-2; D is uncertain. From germline, CDR1 is ENHRY and CDR2 SYGVKD. This CDR3 is 13 amino acids long. V lost 2 bases and J 3 bases, leaving 7 bases between the germline ends. CDR3: CAISEEGDYGYTF. In DNA form, the CDR3 reads TGTGCCATCAGTGAGGAGGGTGACTATGGCTACACCTTC.

The chain joins TRBV15 to TRBJ1-2; D is unclear. Germline CDR1 reads LNHNV; CDR2 reads YYDKDF (reference sequence). This CDR3 is built from 13 residues. Trimming took off 5 bases at V and 8 bases at J, with 15 bases between the two ends. The CDR3: CATSPSAFLGYTF. DNA of the CDR3: TGTGCCACCAGCCCGAGCGCCTTCCTCGGCTACACCTTC.